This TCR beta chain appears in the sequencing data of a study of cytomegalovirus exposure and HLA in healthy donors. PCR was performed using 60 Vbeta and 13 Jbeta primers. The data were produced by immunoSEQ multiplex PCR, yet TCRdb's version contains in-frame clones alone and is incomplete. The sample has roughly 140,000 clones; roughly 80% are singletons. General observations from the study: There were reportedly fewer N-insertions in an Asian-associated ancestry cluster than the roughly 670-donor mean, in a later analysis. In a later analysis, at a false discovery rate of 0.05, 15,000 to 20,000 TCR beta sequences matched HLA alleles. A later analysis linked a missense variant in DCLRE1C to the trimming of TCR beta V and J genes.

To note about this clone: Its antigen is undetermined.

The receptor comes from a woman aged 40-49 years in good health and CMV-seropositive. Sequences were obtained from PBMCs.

As DNA, the CDR3 is TGTGCCAGCAGCTCGTCCCGCTCTGGGGCCAACGTCCTGACTTTC. Translated: CASSSSRSGANVLTF. V is TRBV7-3 and J is TRBJ2-6; D is unclear. Trimming took off 4 bases at V and 0 bases at J, with 7 bases between the two ends. Germline V CDR1 and CDR2: SGHTA, FQGTGA. The CDR3 has 15 amino acids.